This TCR beta chain was captured by sequencing in a study of naive and memory T cell subsets. Study-level points and caveats: From naive to CM, EM and EMRA, diversity decreased and Gini increased. Naive and memory repertoire findings lacked a ground truth for validation. Naive repertoires, especially CD8, held a few larger clonotypes, possibly memory cells re-expressing CD45RA. RNA-based TCR counts may shift with T cell activation and differentiation.

The CDR3 runs to 19 residues. Germline loops: CDR1 SGHVS, CDR2 FQNEAQ. V gave up 3 bases and J gave up 4 bases; unmatched junction bases: 18. The beta constant-region primer was an equimolar mix of two oligonucleotides covering TRBC1 and TRBC2. Ligated cDNA was amplified by four rounds of PCR with nested alpha and beta constant-region primers and SP2. An oligonucleotide with the SP2 primer and a 12-nucleotide UMI was ligated to the cDNA 3' end. TCRdb processed the UMI-ligation and nested PCR reads anew with MiXCR; each CDR3 protein has one entry. Of under 150,000 distinct CDR3 sequences listed, approximately 20% are singletons. In the case of this clonotype: The antigen is unknown.

The sequenced sample consisted of naive CD8+ T cells from blood. This receptor was identified in a human donor in good health. The V call is TRBV7-8, the J call TRBJ2-7; TRBD2 matches at 10 bases. The CDR3: CASSFPIGDSGRDRYEQYF. In nucleotides, the CDR3 is TGTGCCAGCAGCTTCCCAATAGGGGACAGCGGGAGGGATAGGTACGAGCAGTACTTC.